A selection of T cell receptor beta chains follows, all from one sample in a study of blood T cell repertoires in COVID-19. The repertoire was sequenced with immunoSEQ multiplex PCR; TCRdb's copy has only in-frame clones and lacks some. The table includes 200,000 to 300,000 clones, roughly 86% detected once. Sequenced material: PBMCs or T cells enriched from blood (not recorded which). These receptors originate from a woman between 18 and 29 years old who had recovered from COVID-19. Both conserved end residues are part of each CDR3.

cdr3_aa,v_call,j_call
CASSWTRNVDEQYF,TRBV2,TRBJ2-7
CASRRAGDTASSPLHF,TRBV5-1,TRBJ1-6
CASSDDRVGNEQFF,TRBV4-1,TRBJ2-1
CASSDRLSGNTIYF,TRBV2,TRBJ1-3
CASSRSGSSTDTQYF,TRBV6-5,TRBJ2-3
CASGSGGVQSGELFF,TRBV2,TRBJ2-2
CASSYSATGIRYEQYF,TRBV6-5,TRBJ2-7
CASRIDLQGWLAFF,TRBV6-5,TRBJ1-1
CASSVGDNPYEQYF,TRBV9,TRBJ2-7
CASSYQAGAGTDTQYF,TRBV6-5,TRBJ2-3
CASRSDIPTDTQYF,TRBV27,TRBJ2-3
CASSRDYLYGYTF,TRBV11-1,TRBJ1-2
CASSLTAGGPGELFF,TRBV5-5,TRBJ2-2
CASSLLIPGKAFF,TRBV11-2,TRBJ1-1
CATSDPGLAGPSSYNEQFF,TRBV24-1,TRBJ2-1
CASSQPTQGRYYNEQFF,TRBV14,TRBJ2-1
CASSSPGTGYTDTQYF,TRBV6-5,TRBJ2-3
CASSLVRLAGAGELFF,TRBV7-2,TRBJ2-2
CASSHQGGEQYF,TRBV7-8,TRBJ2-7
CASSLRAGGGGTDTQYF,TRBV4-1,TRBJ2-3
CSVVSGQHYEQYF,TRBV29-1,TRBJ2-7
CASRLQGRAFF,TRBV25-1,TRBJ1-1
CASSHGVHSNQPQHF,TRBV23-1,TRBJ1-5
CSASGLAGYNEQFF,TRBV20-1,TRBJ2-1
CASSRDRNYGYTF,TRBV7-9,TRBJ1-2
CASSRAGFTNSPLHF,TRBV2,TRBJ1-6
CASRSGYDNQPQHF,TRBV10-1,TRBJ1-5